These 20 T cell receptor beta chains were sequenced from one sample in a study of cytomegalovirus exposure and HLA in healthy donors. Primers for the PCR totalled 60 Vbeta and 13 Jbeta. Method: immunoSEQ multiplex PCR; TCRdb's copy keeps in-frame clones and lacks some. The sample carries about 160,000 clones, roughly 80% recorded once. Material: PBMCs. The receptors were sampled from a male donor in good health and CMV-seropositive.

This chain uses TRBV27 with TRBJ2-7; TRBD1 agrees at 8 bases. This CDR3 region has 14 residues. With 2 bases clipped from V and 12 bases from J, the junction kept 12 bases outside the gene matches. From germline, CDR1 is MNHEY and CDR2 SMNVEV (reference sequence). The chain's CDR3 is CASSLAGQDARWYF. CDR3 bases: TGTGCCAGCAGTTTAGCGGGACAGGACGCGCGATGGTACTTC.

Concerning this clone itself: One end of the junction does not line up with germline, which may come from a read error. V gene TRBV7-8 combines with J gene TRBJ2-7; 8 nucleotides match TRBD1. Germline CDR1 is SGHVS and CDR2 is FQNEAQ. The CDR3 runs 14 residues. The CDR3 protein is CASNLNQGAYEQYF. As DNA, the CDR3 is TGTGCCAGCAACTTAAACCAGGGGGCATACGAGCAGTACTTC.

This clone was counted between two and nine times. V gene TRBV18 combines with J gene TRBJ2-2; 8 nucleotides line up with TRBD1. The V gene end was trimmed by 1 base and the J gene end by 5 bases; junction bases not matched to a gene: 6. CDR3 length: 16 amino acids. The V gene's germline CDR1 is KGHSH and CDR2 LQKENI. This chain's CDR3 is CASSPLAGGETGELFF. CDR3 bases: TGTGCCAGCTCACCACTAGCAGGGGGCGAAACCGGGGAGCTGTTTTTT.

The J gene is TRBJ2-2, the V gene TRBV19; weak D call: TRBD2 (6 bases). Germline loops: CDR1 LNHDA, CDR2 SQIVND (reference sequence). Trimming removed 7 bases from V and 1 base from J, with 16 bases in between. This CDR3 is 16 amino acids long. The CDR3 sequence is CASTPPAGRNTGELFF. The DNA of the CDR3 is TGTGCCAGTACTCCCCCGGCGGGGAGGAACACCGGGGAGCTGTTTTTT. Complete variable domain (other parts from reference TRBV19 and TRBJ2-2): DGGITQSPKYLFRKEGQNVTLSCEQNLNHDAMYWYRQDPGQGLRLIYYSQIVNDFQKGDIAEGYSVSREKKESFPLTVTSAQKNPTAFYLCASTPPAGRNTGELFFGEGSRLTVL.

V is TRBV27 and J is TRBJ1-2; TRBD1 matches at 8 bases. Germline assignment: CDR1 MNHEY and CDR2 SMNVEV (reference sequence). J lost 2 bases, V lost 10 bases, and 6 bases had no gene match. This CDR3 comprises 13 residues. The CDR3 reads CATLGQANYGYTF. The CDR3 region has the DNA TGTGCCACCCTGGGACAGGCAAACTATGGCTACACCTTC.

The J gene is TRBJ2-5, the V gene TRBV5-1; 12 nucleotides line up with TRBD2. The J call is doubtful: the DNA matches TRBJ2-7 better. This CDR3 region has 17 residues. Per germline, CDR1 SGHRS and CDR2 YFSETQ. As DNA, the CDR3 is TGCGCCAGCAGCTGGTCCCCGCCTAGCGGGAGGGTTTACGAGCAGTACTTC. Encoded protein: CASSWSPPSGRVYEQYF.

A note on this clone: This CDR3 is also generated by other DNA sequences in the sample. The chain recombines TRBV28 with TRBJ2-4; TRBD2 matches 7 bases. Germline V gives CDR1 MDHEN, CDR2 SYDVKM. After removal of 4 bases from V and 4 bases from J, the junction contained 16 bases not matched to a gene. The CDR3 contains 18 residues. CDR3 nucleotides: TGTGCCAGCAGTTCTACGGGAACTCTGTGGGAGGGTAAAAACATTCAGTACTTC. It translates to CASSSTGTLWEGKNIQYF.

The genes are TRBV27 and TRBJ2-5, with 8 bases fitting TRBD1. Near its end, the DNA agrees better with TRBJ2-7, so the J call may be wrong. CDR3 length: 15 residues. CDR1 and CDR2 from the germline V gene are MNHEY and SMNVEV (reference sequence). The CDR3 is CASSVSGQDYYEQYF. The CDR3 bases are TGTGCCAGCAGTGTTTCGGGACAGGACTACTACGAGCAGTACTTC.

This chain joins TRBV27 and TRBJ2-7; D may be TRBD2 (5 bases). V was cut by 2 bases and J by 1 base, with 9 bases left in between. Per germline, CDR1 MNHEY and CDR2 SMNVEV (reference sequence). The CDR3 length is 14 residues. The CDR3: CASSLTRASYEQYF. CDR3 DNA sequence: TGTGCCAGCAGTTTAACGAGGGCGTCCTACGAGCAGTACTTC.

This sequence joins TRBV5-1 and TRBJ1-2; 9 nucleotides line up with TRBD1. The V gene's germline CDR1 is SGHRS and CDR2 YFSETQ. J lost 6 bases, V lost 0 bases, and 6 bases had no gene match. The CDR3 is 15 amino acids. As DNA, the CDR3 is TGCGCCAGCAGCTTGGCGACGGACAGGGGCAATGGCTACACCTTC. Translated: CASSLATDRGNGYTF.

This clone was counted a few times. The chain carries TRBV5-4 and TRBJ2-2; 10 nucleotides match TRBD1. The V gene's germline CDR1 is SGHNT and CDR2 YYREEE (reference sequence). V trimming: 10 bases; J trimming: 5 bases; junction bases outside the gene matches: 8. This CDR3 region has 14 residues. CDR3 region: CAGAGQGRTGELFF. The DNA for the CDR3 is TGTGCCGGAGCGGGACAGGGGAGGACCGGGGAGCTGTTTTTT. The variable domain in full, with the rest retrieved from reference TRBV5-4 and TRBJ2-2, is ETGVTQSPTHLIKTRGQQVTLRCSSQSGHNTVSWYQQALGQGPQFIFQYYREEENGRGNFPPRFSGLQFPNYSSELNVNALELDDSALYLCAGAGQGRTGELFFGEGSRLTVL.

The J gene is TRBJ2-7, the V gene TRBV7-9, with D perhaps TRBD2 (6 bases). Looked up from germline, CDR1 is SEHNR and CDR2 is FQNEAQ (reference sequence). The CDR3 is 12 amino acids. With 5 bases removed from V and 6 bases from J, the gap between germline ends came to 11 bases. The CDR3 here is CASSGDGGEQYF. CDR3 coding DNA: TGTGCCAGCAGCGGGGACGGGGGCGAGCAGTACTTC.

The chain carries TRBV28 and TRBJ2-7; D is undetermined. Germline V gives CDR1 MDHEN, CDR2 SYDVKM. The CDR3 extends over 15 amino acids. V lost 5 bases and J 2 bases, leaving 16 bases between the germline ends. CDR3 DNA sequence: TGTGCCAGCAGTCTCGATAGACTGAAAGCCTACGAGCAGTACTTC. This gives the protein CASSLDRLKAYEQYF. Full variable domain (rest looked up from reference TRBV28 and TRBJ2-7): DVKVTQSSRYLVKRTGEKVFLECVQDMDHENMFWYRQDPGLGLRLIYFSYDVKMKEKGDIPEGYSVSREKKERFSLILESASTNQTSMYLCASSLDRLKAYEQYFGPGTRLTVT.

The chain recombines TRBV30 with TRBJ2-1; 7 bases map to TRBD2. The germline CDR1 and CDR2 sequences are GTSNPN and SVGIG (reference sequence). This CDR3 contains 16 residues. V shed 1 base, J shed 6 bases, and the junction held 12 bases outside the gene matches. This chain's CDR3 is CAWSARVQRGVNEQFF. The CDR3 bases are TGTGCCTGGAGTGCAAGGGTCCAGCGGGGTGTCAATGAGCAGTTCTTC.

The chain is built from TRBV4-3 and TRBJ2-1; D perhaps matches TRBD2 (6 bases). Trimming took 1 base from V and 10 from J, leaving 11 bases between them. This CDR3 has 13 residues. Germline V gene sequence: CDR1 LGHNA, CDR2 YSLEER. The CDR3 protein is CASSQARGTEQFF. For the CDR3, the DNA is TGCGCCAGCAGCCAAGCACGGGGGACGGAGCAGTTCTTC.

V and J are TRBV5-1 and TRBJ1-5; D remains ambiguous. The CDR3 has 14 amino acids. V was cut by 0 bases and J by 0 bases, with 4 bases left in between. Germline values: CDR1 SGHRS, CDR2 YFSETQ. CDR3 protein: CASSLADSNQPQHF. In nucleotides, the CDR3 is TGCGCCAGCAGCTTGGCAGATAGCAATCAGCCCCAGCATTTT.

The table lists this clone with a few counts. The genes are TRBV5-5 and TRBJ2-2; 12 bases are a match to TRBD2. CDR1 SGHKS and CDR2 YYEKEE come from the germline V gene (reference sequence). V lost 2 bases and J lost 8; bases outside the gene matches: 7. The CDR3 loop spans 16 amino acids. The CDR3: CASSLRLAGGAGELFF. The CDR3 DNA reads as TGTGCCAGCAGCTTAAGGCTAGCGGGAGGGGCTGGGGAGCTGTTTTTT.

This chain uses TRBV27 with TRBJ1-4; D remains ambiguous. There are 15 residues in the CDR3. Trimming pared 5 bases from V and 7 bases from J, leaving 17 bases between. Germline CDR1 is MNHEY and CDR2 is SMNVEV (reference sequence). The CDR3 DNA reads TGTGCCAGCAGTCCGCATGGGAGGGCCGTTGAAAAACTGTTTTTT. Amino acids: CASSPHGRAVEKLFF.

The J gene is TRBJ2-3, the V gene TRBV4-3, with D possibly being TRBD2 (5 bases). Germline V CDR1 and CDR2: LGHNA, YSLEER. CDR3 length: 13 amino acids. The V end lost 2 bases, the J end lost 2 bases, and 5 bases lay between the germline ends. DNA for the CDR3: TGCGCCAGCAGCCAACGGGACACAGATACGCAGTATTTT. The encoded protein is CASSQRDTDTQYF.

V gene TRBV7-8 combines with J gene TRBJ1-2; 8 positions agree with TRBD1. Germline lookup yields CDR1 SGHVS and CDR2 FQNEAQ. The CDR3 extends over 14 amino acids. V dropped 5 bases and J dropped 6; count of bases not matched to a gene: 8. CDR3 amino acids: CASSARTGFNGYTF. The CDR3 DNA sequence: TGTGCCAGCAGCGCACGGACAGGGTTCAATGGCTACACCTTC.